These 16 T cell receptor beta chains share one sample of origin, sequenced in a study of blood T cell repertoires in COVID-19. Sequenced by immunoSEQ multiplex PCR; TCRdb stores in-frame clones only, minus some. The data contain a few hundred thousand clones, about nine tenths of them singletons. Material: peripheral blood. The receptors stem from a woman in her thirties with COVID-19, enrolled during active disease.

This chain uses TRBV27 with TRBJ2-7; a possible D gene is TRBD2 (6 bases). The CDR3 covers 13 residues. V dropped 3 bases and J dropped 3 bases, with 9 bases sitting between them. Looked up from germline, CDR1 is MNHEY and CDR2 is SMNVEV (reference sequence). Here the CDR3 reads CASSFSGVYEQYF. CDR3 coding DNA: TGTGCCAGCAGTTTTTCGGGGGTCTACGAGCAGTACTTC.

The count of this clone is one. The gene calls are TRBV19 and TRBJ1-1; TRBD1 matches at 7 bases. V was pared by 4 bases and J by 0 bases, with 2 bases of the junction left unmatched. CDR3 length equals 14 residues. Germline V gene sequence: CDR1 LNHDA, CDR2 SQIVND (reference sequence). The CDR3 nucleotides read TGTGCCAGTAGTAGGACAGGAGTGAACACTGAAGCTTTCTTT. Translating gives CASSRTGVNTEAFF. Variable domain in full (rest from reference TRBV19 and TRBJ1-1): DGGITQSPKYLFRKEGQNVTLSCEQNLNHDAMYWYRQDPGQGLRLIYYSQIVNDFQKGDIAEGYSVSREKKESFPLTVTSAQKNPTAFYLCASSRTGVNTEAFFGQGTRLTVV.

This chain joins TRBV4-1 and TRBJ2-1; 7 nucleotides agree with TRBD2. J gave up 3 bases and V 1 base, and 3 bases lay outside the gene matches. CDR3 length equals 15 residues. Per the germline V gene, CDR1 is MGHRA and CDR2 is YSYEKL. CDR3 bases: TGCGCCAGCAGCCAAGGGAGCGGGATCTACAATGAGCAGTTCTTC. It translates to CASSQGSGIYNEQFF.

In DNA form, the CDR3 reads TGTGCCAGCAGCTGGACTAGCGGGGGACGTGAGCAGTTCTTC. Protein product: CASSWTSGGREQFF. The chain combines TRBV11-2 with TRBJ2-1; 13 nucleotides agree with TRBD2. The germline V gene encodes CDR1 SGHAT and CDR2 FQNNGV. The CDR3 has 14 residues. The J segment lost 9 bases and the V segment lost 4 bases, leaving 3 bases of the junction unmatched.

This chain connects TRBV2 to TRBJ1-5, with D unresolved. Trimming took 1 base from V and 9 from J, leaving 7 bases between them. The CDR3 totals 12 residues. Germline V gene data show CDR1 as SNHLY and CDR2 as FYNNEI. CDR3: CASSEGGRPQHF. CDR3 nucleotides: TGTGCCAGCAGTGAAGGTGGGAGGCCCCAGCATTTT. The whole variable domain, remainder taken from reference TRBV2 and TRBJ1-5, is EPEVTQTPSHQVTQMGQEVILRCVPISNHLYFYWYRQILGQKVEFLVSFYNNEISEKSEIFDDQFSVERPDGSNFTLKIRSTKLEDSAMYFCASSEGGRPQHFGDGTRLSIL.

The chain combines TRBV18 with TRBJ2-5; D ambiguous. The CDR3 sequence is 12 residues long. The germline CDR1 and CDR2 sequences are KGHSH and LQKENI. With 6 bases removed from V and 4 bases from J, the gap between germline ends came to 9 bases. CDR3 sequence (DNA): TGTGCCAGCTCCCCCATGGCAGAGACCCAGTACTTC. Its protein product is CASSPMAETQYF.

The gene calls are TRBV10-2 and TRBJ1-1, with 8 bases that match TRBD1. Trimming took 10 bases from V and 4 from J; bases not matched to a gene: 11. The CDR3 sequence is 14 residues long. The germline V gene has CDR1 WSHSY and CDR2 SAAADI. CDR3 bases: TGCGCCACCATATCAGGACAGGGAAGCACTGAAGCTTTCTTT. It translates to CATISGQGSTEAFF.

This chain joins TRBV5-6 and TRBJ1-3; no clear D gene. The CDR3 spans 14 residues. Germline V gene sequence: CDR1 SGHDT, CDR2 YYEEEE. V lost 0 bases, J lost 0 bases, and 4 bases lay in between. In nucleotides, the CDR3 is TGTGCCAGCAGCTTGGGCAGCTCTGGAAACACCATATATTTT. Its protein product is CASSLGSSGNTIYF.

This chain joins TRBV5-3 and TRBJ1-4, with 7 nucleotides matching TRBD1. TRBV5-3 is an ORF for which the function is uncertain. J gave up 6 bases and V 4 bases, and 9 bases lay outside the gene matches. This CDR3 is built from 15 residues. The CDR3 here is CARSRRQGSDEKLFF. The CDR3 bases are TGTGCCAGAAGCCGGAGACAGGGAAGTGATGAAAAACTGTTTTTT.

This chain links TRBV6-5 with TRBJ1-6; TRBD1 matches 8 bases. After removal of 6 bases from V and 11 bases from J, the junction contained 9 bases not matched to a gene. CDR3 length: 14 amino acids. CDR1 MNHEY and CDR2 SVGAGI come from the germline V gene. The CDR3, as DNA: TGTGCCAGCAGGAACAGGGGGGATGGGCCACCCCTCCACTTT. Encoded protein: CASRNRGDGPPLHF.

The CDR3 coding sequence is TGCAGCGTTGTCGGCGGTGTAGGTACGCAGTATTTT. This codes for CSVVGGVGTQYF. The chain uses TRBV29-1 and TRBJ2-3, with no clear D. The germline CDR1 and CDR2 sequences are SQVTM and ANQGSEA. The CDR3 is made up of 12 amino acids. With 4 bases removed from V and 8 bases from J, the gap between germline ends came to 13 bases.

V and J are TRBV19 and TRBJ1-1; D is undetermined. V lost 3 bases and J lost 11, with 13 bases in between. Germline V lookup: CDR1 LNHDA, CDR2 SQIVND (reference sequence). The CDR3 spans 12 residues. CDR3 bases: TGTGCCAGTAGTATGGGGAGGTCATCGGCTTTCTTT. The encoded protein is CASSMGRSSAFF.

This chain links TRBV9 with TRBJ2-1; the match to TRBD2 covers 11 bases. After removal of 0 bases from V and 6 bases from J, the junction contained 5 bases not matched to a gene. CDR3 length: 16 amino acids. CDR1 is SGDLS, CDR2 YYNGEE, per germline. The CDR3 DNA follows: TGTGCCAGCAGCGTAGCTTCTAGCGGGGGGTTCAATGAGCAGTTCTTC. Its protein is CASSVASSGGFNEQFF.

The chain combines TRBV10-2 with TRBJ1-6, with D possibly TRBD1 on 5 matching bases. There are 15 residues in the CDR3. The germline V gene encodes CDR1 WSHSY and CDR2 SAAADI. The V end was cut by 6 bases, the J end by 7 bases, with 16 bases between. The CDR3 region is CASSSPTGVNSPLHF. CDR3 in DNA: TGCGCCAGCAGCTCTCCTACAGGAGTGAATTCACCCCTCCACTTT.

The V and J genes are TRBV15 and TRBJ1-2, with D perhaps TRBD1 (6 bases). The CDR3 extends over 16 amino acids. V was shortened by 1 base and J by 7 bases, with 19 bases between the two germline ends. CDR1 is LNHNV and CDR2 is YYDKDF in the germline V gene (reference sequence). CDR3 amino acids: CATSRGERSLRGGYTF. The CDR3 nucleotides read TGTGCCACCAGCAGAGGGGAACGTTCCCTCAGGGGTGGCTACACCTTC.

This rearrangement joins TRBV6-5 to TRBJ1-4; maybe TRBD1 (6 bases). This CDR3 region has 13 residues. With 4 bases removed from V and 8 bases from J, the gap between germline ends came to 11 bases. The germline V gene has CDR1 MNHEY and CDR2 SVGAGI. The CDR3 region is CASSSQGREKLFF. The CDR3 DNA reads as TGTGCCAGCAGTTCACAGGGAAGGGAAAAACTGTTTTTT.